This entry concerns a single T cell receptor beta chain. The antigen is unknown. Germline V gives CDR1 SQVTM, CDR2 ANQGSEA. Trimming left V 4 bases short and J 3 bases short, with 6 bases between. The CDR3 has 11 amino acids. The record originates from a study of CD8 T cells in ankylosing spondylitis. Using quantitative 5'-RACE with molecular barcodes, the authors made TCR beta libraries. MiXCR, run by TCRdb on the 5' RACE reads, gives a single entry per CDR3 protein. The sample holds around 320,000 distinct CDR3 sequences, more than 20% seen once. Broader study findings: From matched ankylosing spondylitis synovial fluid, disease-linked clones were reportedly recovered at significantly enriched levels. Past studies reported some motif variants in reactive arthritis synovial fluid and blood. Relatively rare in peripheral blood, disease-linked clones were also CD8+.

This clonotype was obtained from a female donor with ankylosing spondylitis or in good health (not recorded which). The sample consisted of blood, either unsorted or a sorted T cell fraction (not recorded which). The chain is built from TRBV29-1 and TRBJ1-1; D call uncertain. The CDR3 loop is CSVATYTEAFF. DNA of the CDR3: TGCAGCGTTGCCACCTACACTGAAGCTTTCTTT. Looking up the rest from reference TRBV29-1 and TRBJ1-1 gives the full variable domain: SAVISQKPSRDICQRGTSLTIQCQVDSQVTMMFWYRQQPGQSLTLIATANQGSEATYESGFVIDKFPISRPNLTFSTLTVSNMSPEDSSIYLCSVATYTEAFFGQGTRLTVV.